Sequencing of this TCR beta chain was carried out in a study of blood T cells in healthy people across ages. At least ten counts were recorded for this clonotype. The CDR3 runs to 19 residues. V lost 2 bases and J 2 bases, leaving 25 bases between the germline ends. CDR1 and CDR2 (germline): SGHRS, YFSETQ. Together with a sample-barcoded 5' primer, a J-beta primer mix was included in a second PCR lasting roughly 6 to 12 cycles. TCRdb re-called the 5' RACE reads through MiXCR, storing one row per CDR3 protein. The table has about 650,000 distinct CDR3 sequences, approximately 31% seen once. The source of this sequence is a woman of 80 years or more in good health. The chain couples TRBV5-1 to TRBJ2-5, with D possibly being TRBD2 (6 bases). Material: blood. CDR3 coding DNA: TGCGCCAGCAGCTTCAAACCGCCGGGACCGGCGGGGCGTCAAGAGACCCAGTACTTC. Translating gives CASSFKPPGPAGRQETQYF.